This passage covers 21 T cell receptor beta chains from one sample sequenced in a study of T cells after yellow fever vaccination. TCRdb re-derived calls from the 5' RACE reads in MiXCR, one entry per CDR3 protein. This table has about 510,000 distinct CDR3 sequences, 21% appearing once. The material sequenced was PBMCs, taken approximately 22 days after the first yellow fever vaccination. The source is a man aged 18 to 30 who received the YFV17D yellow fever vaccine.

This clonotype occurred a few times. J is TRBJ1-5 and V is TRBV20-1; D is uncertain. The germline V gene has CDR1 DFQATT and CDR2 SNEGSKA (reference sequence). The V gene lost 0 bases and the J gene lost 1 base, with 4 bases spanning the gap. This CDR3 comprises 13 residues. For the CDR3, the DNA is TGCAGTGCTAGAGAAACAAGCAATCAGCCCCAGCATTTT. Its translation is CSARETSNQPQHF.

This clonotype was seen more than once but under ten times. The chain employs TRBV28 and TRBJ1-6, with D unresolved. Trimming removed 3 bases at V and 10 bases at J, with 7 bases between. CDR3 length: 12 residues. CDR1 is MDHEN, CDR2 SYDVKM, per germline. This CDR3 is CASSFFKSPLHF. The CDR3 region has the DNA TGTGCCAGCAGTTTTTTCAAATCACCCCTCCACTTT.

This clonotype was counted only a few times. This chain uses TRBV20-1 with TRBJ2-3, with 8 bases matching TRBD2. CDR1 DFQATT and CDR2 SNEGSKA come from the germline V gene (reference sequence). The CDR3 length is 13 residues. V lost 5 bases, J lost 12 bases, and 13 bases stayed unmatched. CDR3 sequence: CSAPFGGAAPQYF. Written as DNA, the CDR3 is TGCAGTGCTCCTTTCGGGGGGGCCGCCCCCCAGTATTTT.

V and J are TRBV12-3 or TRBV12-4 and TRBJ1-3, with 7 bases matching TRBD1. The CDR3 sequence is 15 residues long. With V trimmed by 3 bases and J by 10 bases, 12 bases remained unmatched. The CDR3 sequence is CASSFPLGQEETIYF. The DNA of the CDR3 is TGTGCCAGCAGTTTCCCCCTTGGACAGGAAGAAACCATATATTTT.

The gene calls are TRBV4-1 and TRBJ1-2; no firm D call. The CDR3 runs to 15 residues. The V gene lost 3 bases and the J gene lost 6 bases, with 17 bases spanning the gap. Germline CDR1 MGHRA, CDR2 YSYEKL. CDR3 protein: CASSQRDKVLDGYTF. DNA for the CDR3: TGCGCCAGCAGCCAGAGGGATAAGGTCCTGGATGGCTACACCTTC.

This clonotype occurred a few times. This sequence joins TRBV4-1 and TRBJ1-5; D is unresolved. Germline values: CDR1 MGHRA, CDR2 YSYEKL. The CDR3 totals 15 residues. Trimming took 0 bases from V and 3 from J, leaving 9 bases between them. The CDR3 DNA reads TGCGCCAGCAGCCAAGATAGGGCGCCCAATCAGCCCCAGCATTTT. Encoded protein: CASSQDRAPNQPQHF.

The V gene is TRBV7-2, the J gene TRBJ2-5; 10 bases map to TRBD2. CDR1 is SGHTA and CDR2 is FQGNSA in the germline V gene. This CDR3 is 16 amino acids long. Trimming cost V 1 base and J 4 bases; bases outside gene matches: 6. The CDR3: CASSLEASGGGETQYF. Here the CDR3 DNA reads TGTGCCAGCAGCTTAGAGGCTAGCGGGGGCGGAGAGACCCAGTACTTC.

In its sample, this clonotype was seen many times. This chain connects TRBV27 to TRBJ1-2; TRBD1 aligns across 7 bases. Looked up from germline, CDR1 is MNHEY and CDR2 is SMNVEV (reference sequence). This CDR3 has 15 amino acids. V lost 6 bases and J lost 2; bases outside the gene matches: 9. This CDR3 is CASRFHDRENYGYTF. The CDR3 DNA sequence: TGTGCCAGCAGATTCCATGACAGGGAGAACTATGGCTACACCTTC.

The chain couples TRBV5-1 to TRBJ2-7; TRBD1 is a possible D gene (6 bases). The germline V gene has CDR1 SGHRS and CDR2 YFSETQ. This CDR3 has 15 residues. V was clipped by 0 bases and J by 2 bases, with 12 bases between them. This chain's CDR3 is CASSLATDRTYEQYF. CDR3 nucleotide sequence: TGCGCCAGCAGCTTGGCGACGGACAGAACCTACGAGCAGTACTTC. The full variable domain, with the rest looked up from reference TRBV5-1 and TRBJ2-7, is KAGVTQTPRYLIKTRGQQVTLSCSPISGHRSVSWYQQTPGQGLQFLFEYFSETQRNKGNFPGRFSGRQFSNSRSEMNVSTLELGDSALYLCASSLATDRTYEQYFGPGTRLTVT.

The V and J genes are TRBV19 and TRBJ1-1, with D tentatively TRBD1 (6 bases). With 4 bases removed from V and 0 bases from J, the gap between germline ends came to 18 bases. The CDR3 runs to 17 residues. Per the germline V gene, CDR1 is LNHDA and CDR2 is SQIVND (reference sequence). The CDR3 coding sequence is TGTGCCAGTAGTAAACAGGGAATTTGGGGAATGAACACTGAAGCTTTCTTT. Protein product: CASSKQGIWGMNTEAFF.

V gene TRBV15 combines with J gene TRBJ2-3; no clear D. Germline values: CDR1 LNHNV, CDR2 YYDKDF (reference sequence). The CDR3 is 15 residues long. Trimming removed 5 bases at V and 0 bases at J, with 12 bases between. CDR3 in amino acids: CATSVPWLSTDTQYF. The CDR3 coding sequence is TGTGCCACCAGCGTTCCTTGGCTTAGCACAGATACGCAGTATTTT.

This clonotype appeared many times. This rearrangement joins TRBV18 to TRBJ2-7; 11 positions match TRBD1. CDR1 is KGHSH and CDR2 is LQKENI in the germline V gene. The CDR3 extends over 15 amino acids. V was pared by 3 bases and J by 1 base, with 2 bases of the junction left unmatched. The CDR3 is CASSPGQGGSYEQYV. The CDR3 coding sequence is TGTGCCAGCTCACCGGGACAGGGGGGGTCCTACGAGCAGTACGTC.

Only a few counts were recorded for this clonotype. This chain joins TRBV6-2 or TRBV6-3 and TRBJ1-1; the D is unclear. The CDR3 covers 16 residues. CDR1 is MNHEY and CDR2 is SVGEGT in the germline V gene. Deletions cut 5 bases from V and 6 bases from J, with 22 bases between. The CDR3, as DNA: TGTGCCAGCAGTGACCTATACAGATGGGTGAAGTCTGAAGCTTTCTTT. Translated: CASSDLYRWVKSEAFF.

The CDR3 nucleotides are TGTGCCAGCCAGGGTGGAATAGCCGATTCCTACGAGCAGTACGTC. It yields the protein CASQGGIADSYEQYV. The rearrangement uses TRBV6-1 and TRBJ2-7; tentative D call: TRBD1 (5 bases). V lost 8 bases to trimming and J lost 1 base, with 18 bases between them. Germline lookup yields CDR1 MNHNS and CDR2 SASEGT. This CDR3 has 15 residues.

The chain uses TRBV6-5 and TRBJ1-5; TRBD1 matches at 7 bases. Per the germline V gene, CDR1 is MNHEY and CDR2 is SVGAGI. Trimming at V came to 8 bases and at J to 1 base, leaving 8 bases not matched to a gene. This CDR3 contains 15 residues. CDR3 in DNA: TGTGCCAGCGGATTACAGGGGTTAAGCAATCAGCCCCAGCATTTT. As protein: CASGLQGLSNQPQHF.

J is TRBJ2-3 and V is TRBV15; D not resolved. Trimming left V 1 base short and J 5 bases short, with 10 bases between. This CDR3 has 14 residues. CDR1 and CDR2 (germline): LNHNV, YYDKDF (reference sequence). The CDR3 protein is CATSRVGSLDTQYF. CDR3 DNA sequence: TGTGCCACCAGCAGAGTGGGTAGCCTAGATACGCAGTATTTT.

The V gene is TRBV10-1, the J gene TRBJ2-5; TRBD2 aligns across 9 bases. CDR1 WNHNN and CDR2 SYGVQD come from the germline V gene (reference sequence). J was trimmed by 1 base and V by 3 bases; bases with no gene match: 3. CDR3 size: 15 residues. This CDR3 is CASSDRTSAQETQYF. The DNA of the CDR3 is TGCGCCAGCAGTGATCGGACTAGCGCCCAAGAGACCCAGTACTTC.

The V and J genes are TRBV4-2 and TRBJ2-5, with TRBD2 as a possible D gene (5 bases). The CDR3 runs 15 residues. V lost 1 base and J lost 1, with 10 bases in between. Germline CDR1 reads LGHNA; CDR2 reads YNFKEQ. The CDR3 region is CASSQGWLAQETQYF. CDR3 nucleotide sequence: TGTGCCAGCAGCCAAGGGTGGCTAGCCCAAGAGACCCAGTACTTC.

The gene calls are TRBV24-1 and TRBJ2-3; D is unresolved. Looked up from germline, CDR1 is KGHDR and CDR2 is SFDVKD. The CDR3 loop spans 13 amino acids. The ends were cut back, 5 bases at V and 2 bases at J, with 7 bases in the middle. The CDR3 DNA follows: TGTGCCACCAGTGGGCTCGTCACAGATACGCAGTATTTT. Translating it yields CATSGLVTDTQYF.

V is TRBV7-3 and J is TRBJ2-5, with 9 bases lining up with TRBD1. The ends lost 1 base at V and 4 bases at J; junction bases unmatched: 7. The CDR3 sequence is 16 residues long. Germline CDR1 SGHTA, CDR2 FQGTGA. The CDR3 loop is CASSLIWGQGGETQYF. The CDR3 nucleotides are TGTGCCAGCAGCTTAATATGGGGACAGGGAGGAGAGACCCAGTACTTC.

The CDR3 reads CASRKGTGLNIQYF. In DNA, the CDR3 is TGTGCCAGTAGAAAAGGGACAGGACTCAACATTCAGTACTTC. The chain employs TRBV19 and TRBJ2-4; TRBD1 agrees at 8 bases. Trimming removed 6 bases from V and 7 bases from J; junction bases left unmatched: 8. Per germline, CDR1 LNHDA and CDR2 SQIVND (reference sequence). The CDR3 covers 14 residues.